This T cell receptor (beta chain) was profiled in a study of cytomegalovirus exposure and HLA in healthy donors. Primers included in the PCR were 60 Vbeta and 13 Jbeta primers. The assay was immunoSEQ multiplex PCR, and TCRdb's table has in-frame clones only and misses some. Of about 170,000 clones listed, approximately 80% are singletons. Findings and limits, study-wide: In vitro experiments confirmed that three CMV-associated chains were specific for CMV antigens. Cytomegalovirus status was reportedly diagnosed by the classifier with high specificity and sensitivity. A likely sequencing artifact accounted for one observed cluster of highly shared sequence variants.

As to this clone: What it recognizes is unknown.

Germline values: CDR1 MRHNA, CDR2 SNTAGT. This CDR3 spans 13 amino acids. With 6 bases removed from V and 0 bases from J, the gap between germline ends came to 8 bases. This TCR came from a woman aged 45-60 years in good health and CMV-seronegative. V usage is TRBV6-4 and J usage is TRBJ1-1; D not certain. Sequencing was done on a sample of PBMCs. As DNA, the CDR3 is TGTGCCAGCAGCGCCGGGGTGAACACTGAAGCTTTCTTT. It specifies CASSAGVNTEAFF.